These 17 T cell receptor beta chains originate from one sample sequenced in a study of beta chain features in type 1 diabetes. Reverse transcription of all isolated RNA meant that expressed TCRB transcripts were sequenced. Measured with immunoSEQ multiplex PCR; TCRdb has only the in-frame clones, and not every one. The top ten hold 0.023% of the sample, which has about 900,000 clones, 17% seen once. The specimen sequenced was naive CD4+ T cells from blood. These receptors all stem from a woman younger than 30 in good health.

This sequence joins TRBV18 and TRBJ1-5, with D unresolved. CDR3 length: 13 amino acids. Germline loops: CDR1 KGHSH, CDR2 LQKENI. V was pared by 4 bases and J by 7 bases, with 11 bases between. The CDR3 region has the DNA TGTGCCAGCTCACGTCTCGGAAACCAGCCCCAGCATTTT. The encoded protein is CASSRLGNQPQHF.

V usage is TRBV2 and J usage is TRBJ2-5; perhaps TRBD2 as D (6 bases). V lost 2 bases, J lost 5 bases, and 12 bases lay in between. CDR1 and CDR2 (germline): SNHLY, FYNNEI. The CDR3 is 14 residues long. In DNA form, the CDR3 reads TGTGCCAGCAGTGAATCAACGGGAGAGGAGACCCAGTACTTC. Translated, it gives CASSESTGEETQYF.

V and J are TRBV5-1 and TRBJ2-7; D remains unclear. The germline V and J ends were trimmed by 0 bases and 0 bases, with 7 bases remaining between them. The germline CDR1 and CDR2 sequences are SGHRS and YFSETQ. The CDR3 totals 14 residues. The CDR3 bases are TGCGCCAGCAGCTTGGATTCCTTCTCCTACGAGCAGTACTTC. This codes for CASSLDSFSYEQYF.

The chain links TRBV9 to TRBJ2-6; no reliable D call. Per the germline V gene, CDR1 is SGDLS and CDR2 is YYNGEE. V gave up 4 bases and J gave up 4 bases, with 6 bases separating them. The CDR3 has 13 residues. CDR3 sequence reads: CASSPLGANVLTF. The CDR3 DNA sequence: TGTGCCAGCAGCCCCCTCGGGGCCAACGTCCTGACTTTC.

V usage is TRBV29-1 and J usage is TRBJ1-1; D gene unclear. CDR1 is SQVTM, CDR2 ANQGSEA, per germline. Deletions cut 3 bases from V and 3 bases from J, with 5 bases between. The CDR3 has 11 amino acids. CDR3 sequence reads: CSVEGYTEAFF. The DNA of the CDR3 is TGCAGCGTTGAGGGGTACACTGAAGCTTTCTTT.

In this sample, this clone turned up a few times. The V gene is TRBV6-5, the J gene TRBJ2-1; 8 bases align to TRBD2. J gave up 6 bases and V 5 bases, and 6 bases lay outside the gene matches. The germline CDR1 and CDR2 sequences are MNHEY and SVGAGI. The CDR3 covers 14 residues. The CDR3 loop reads CASSPRLASNEQFF. The CDR3 bases are TGTGCCAGCAGTCCCCGACTAGCGTCCAATGAGCAGTTCTTC.

The chain recombines TRBV9 with TRBJ2-2; D is unresolved. V was trimmed by 6 bases and J by 3 bases, leaving 9 bases between them. Germline V CDR1 and CDR2: SGDLS, YYNGEE. The CDR3 runs to 13 residues. The CDR3 bases are TGTGCCAGCACCCAACAGTACACCGGGGAGCTGTTTTTT. It encodes CASTQQYTGELFF.

This chain uses TRBV5-8 with TRBJ2-2; D gene unclear. Trimming stripped 5 bases from V and 4 bases from J, with 12 bases between. The CDR3 loop spans 14 amino acids. Germline V gene lookup returns CDR1 SGHTS and CDR2 YDEGEE. This CDR3 reads CASSLVPGTGELFF. In DNA, the CDR3 is TGTGCCAGCAGTTTAGTCCCCGGCACCGGGGAGCTGTTTTTT.

Only a few counts were recorded for this clone. The rearrangement uses TRBV28 and TRBJ2-3; D might be TRBD1 or TRBD2, each matching 6 bases. Trimming pared 10 bases from V and 0 bases from J, leaving 8 bases between. The germline V gene has CDR1 MDHEN and CDR2 SYDVKM. There are 12 residues in the CDR3. CDR3: CATGASTDTQYF. In DNA form, the CDR3 reads TGTGCCACGGGGGCCAGCACAGATACGCAGTATTTT.

CDR3 nucleotide sequence: TGTGCCAGTAGTACCGACAGGGTGTCCGCTGGTGAGCAGTTCTTC. It translates to CASSTDRVSAGEQFF. The V and J genes are TRBV19 and TRBJ2-1; 7 bases agree with TRBD1. Germline lookup yields CDR1 LNHDA and CDR2 SQIVND (reference sequence). The junction had 12 bases not matched to a gene; V was cut back by 4 bases and J by 9 bases. This CDR3 comprises 15 residues. The complete variable domain, with remaining parts taken from reference TRBV19 and TRBJ2-1, reads DGGITQSPKYLFRKEGQNVTLSCEQNLNHDAMYWYRQDPGQGLRLIYYSQIVNDFQKGDIAEGYSVSREKKESFPLTVTSAQKNPTAFYLCASSTDRVSAGEQFFGPGTRLTVL.

This clone came up a few times. The chain has TRBV10-2 and TRBJ2-1; D possibly corresponds to TRBD1 (6 bases). CDR1 is WSHSY and CDR2 is SAAADI in the germline V gene. This CDR3 is 13 amino acids long. V was clipped by 2 bases and J by 12 bases, with 14 bases between them. CDR3 amino acids: CASSEMGADGQFF. CDR3 bases: TGCGCCAGCAGTGAGATGGGGGCTGATGGGCAGTTCTTC.

This chain links TRBV28 with TRBJ2-1; D possibly corresponds to TRBD2 (7 bases). This CDR3 has 16 amino acids. V lost 6 bases, J lost 3 bases, and 18 bases lay in between. CDR1 and CDR2 from the germline V gene are MDHEN and SYDVKM. The CDR3 sequence is CASSPGGQGNYNEQFF. CDR3 DNA sequence: TGTGCCAGCAGCCCCGGGGGGCAGGGGAACTACAATGAGCAGTTCTTC. Drawing the rest from reference TRBV28 and TRBJ2-1, the complete variable domain is DVKVTQSSRYLVKRTGEKVFLECVQDMDHENMFWYRQDPGLGLRLIYFSYDVKMKEKGDIPEGYSVSREKKERFSLILESASTNQTSMYLCASSPGGQGNYNEQFFGPGTRLTVL.

The chain joins TRBV10-2 to TRBJ1-1; D ambiguous. The CDR3 is 13 residues long. With 6 bases removed from V and 10 bases from J, the gap between germline ends came to 18 bases. Germline CDR1 WSHSY, CDR2 SAAADI. CDR3 sequence reads: CASSARGQWGAFF. CDR3 DNA: TGCGCCAGCAGCGCCCGAGGCCAATGGGGAGCTTTCTTT.

This rearrangement joins TRBV19 to TRBJ2-4; D may be TRBD1 (6 bases). V lost 7 bases to trimming and J lost 5 bases, with 12 bases between them. This CDR3 has 13 residues. Germline assignment: CDR1 LNHDA and CDR2 SQIVND (reference sequence). The DNA for the CDR3 is TGTGCCAGTAAACCAGGGGTCCAAAACATTCAGTACTTC. Protein: CASKPGVQNIQYF.

The gene calls are TRBV4-1 and TRBJ2-7, with D hard to call. The CDR3 is made up of 16 amino acids. Germline lookup yields CDR1 MGHRA and CDR2 YSYEKL. V shed 0 bases and J shed 2 bases, with 14 bases lying between them. The CDR3 sequence is CASSQEFPGPPYEQYF. CDR3 nucleotides: TGCGCCAGCAGCCAAGAGTTCCCCGGGCCTCCCTACGAGCAGTACTTC.

This chain joins TRBV5-1 and TRBJ2-3, with 7 positions matching TRBD2. The junction had 9 bases not matched to a gene; V was cut back by 3 bases and J by 2 bases. This CDR3 is built from 16 residues. CDR1 is SGHRS, CDR2 YFSETQ, per germline. Here the CDR3 DNA reads TGCGCCAGCAGCTCCGGGGTCCTAGCGGTCACAGATACGCAGTATTTT. Translation gives CASSSGVLAVTDTQYF.

This clone was recorded a few times. This sequence joins TRBV28 and TRBJ1-1; D is undetermined. V lost 1 base and J lost 6, with 9 bases in between. There are 13 residues in the CDR3. Germline-derived CDR1 and CDR2 are MDHEN and SYDVKM. CDR3 in DNA: TGTGCCAGCAGTTTATCGTCAAACCCTGAAGCTTTCTTT. The encoded protein is CASSLSSNPEAFF.